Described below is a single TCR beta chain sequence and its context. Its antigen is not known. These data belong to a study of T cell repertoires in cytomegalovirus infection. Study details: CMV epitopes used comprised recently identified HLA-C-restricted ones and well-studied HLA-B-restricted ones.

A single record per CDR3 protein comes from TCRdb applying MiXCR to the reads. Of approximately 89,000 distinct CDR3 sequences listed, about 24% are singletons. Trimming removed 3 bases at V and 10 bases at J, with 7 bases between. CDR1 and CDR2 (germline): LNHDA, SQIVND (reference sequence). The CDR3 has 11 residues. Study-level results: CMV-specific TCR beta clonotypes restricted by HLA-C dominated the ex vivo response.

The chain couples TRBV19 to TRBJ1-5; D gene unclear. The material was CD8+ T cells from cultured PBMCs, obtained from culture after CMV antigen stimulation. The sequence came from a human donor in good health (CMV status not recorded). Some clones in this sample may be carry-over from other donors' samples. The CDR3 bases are TGTGCCAGTAGTATGGGCACTCCCCAGCATTTT. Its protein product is CASSMGTPQHF.